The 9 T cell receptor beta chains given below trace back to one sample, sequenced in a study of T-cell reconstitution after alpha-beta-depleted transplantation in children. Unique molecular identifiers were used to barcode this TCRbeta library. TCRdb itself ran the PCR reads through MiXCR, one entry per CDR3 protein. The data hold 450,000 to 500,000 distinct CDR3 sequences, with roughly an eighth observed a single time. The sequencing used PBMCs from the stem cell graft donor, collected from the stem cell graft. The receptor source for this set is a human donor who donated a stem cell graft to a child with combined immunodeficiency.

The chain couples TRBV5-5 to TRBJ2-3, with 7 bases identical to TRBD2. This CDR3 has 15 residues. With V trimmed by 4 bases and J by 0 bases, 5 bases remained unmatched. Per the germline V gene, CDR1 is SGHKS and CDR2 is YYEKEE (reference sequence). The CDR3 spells CASSQREPSTDTQYF. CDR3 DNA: TGTGCCAGCAGCCAGCGGGAACCTAGCACAGATACGCAGTATTTT.

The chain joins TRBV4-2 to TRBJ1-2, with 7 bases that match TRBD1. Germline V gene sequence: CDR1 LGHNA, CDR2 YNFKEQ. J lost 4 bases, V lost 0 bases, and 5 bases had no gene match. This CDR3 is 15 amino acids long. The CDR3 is CASSQEGGAGYGYTF. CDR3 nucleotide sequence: TGTGCCAGCAGCCAAGAAGGGGGCGCAGGCTATGGCTACACCTTC.

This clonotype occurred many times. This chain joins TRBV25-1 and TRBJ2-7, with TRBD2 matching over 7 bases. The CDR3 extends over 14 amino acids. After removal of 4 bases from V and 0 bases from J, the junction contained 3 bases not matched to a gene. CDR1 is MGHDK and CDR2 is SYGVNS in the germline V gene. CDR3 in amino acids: CASSASGNSYEQYF. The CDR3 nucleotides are TGTGCCAGCAGTGCAAGCGGGAACTCCTACGAGCAGTACTTC.

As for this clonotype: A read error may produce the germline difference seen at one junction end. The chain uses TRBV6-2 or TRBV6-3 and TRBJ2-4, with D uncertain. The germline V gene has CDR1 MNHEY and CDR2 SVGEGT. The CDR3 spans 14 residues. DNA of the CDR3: TGTGCCAGCAGTTACTCGCCAGCCGAAAACATTCAGTACTTC. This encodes CASSYSPAENIQYF.

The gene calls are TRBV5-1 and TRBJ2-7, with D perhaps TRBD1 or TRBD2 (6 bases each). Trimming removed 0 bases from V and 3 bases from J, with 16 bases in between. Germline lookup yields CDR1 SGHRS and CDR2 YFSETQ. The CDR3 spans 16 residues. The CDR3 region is CASSLDPGAHLYEQYF. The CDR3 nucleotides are TGCGCCAGCAGCTTGGACCCGGGGGCCCATCTCTACGAGCAGTACTTC.

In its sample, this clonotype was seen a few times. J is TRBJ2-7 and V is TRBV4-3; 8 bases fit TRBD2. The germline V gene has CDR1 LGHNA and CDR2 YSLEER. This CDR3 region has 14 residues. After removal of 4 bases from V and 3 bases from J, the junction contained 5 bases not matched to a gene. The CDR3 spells CASSPTSGNYEQYF. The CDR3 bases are TGCGCCAGCAGCCCTACTAGCGGAAACTACGAGCAGTACTTC.

CDR3 loop: CASSLKQGIRTDTQYF. As DNA, the CDR3 is TGTGCCAGCTCCCTAAAACAGGGAATTCGAACAGATACGCAGTATTTT. This rearrangement joins TRBV18 to TRBJ2-3; D might be TRBD1 (6 bases). Germline-derived CDR1 and CDR2 are KGHSH and LQKENI. Trimming left V 6 bases short and J 3 bases short, with 19 bases between. CDR3 length: 16 residues.

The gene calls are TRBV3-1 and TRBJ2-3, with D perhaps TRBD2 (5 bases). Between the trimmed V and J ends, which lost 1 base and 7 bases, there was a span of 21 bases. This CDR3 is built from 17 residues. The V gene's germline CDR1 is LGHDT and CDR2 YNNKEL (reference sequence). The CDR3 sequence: CASSQVTVLAGGNTQYF. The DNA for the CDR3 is TGTGCCAGCAGCCAAGTCACGGTCCTAGCCGGAGGTAATACGCAGTATTTT.

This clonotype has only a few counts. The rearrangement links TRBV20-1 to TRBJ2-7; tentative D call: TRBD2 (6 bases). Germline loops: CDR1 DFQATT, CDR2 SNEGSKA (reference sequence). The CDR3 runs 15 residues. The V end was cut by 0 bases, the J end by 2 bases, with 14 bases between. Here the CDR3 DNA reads TGCAGTGCTAGAGATCGGCGGCGGGAAACCTACGAGCAGTACTTC. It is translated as CSARDRRRETYEQYF.